This T cell receptor beta chain was sequenced for a study of control samples from healthy donors and cancer patients. Produced via immunoSEQ multiplex PCR; TCRdb's table is partial and in-frame only. The sample has some 250,000 clones, roughly four fifths seen once. V was cut by 2 bases and J by 7 bases, with 20 bases left in between. The CDR3 runs to 16 residues. The receptor comes from a woman aged 60-75 years with lung cancer. The sample taken for sequencing was PBMCs. This chain uses TRBV23-1 with TRBJ2-5; tentative D call: TRBD2 (6 bases). TRBV23-1 is labeled an ORF, and its function is uncertain. The CDR3 sequence: CASSQTPDTAGGTQYF. The CDR3 bases are TGCGCCAGCAGTCAAACCCCGGACACCGCCGGGGGGACCCAGTACTTC.